This TCR beta chain originates from a study of blood T cell repertoires in COVID-19. Background on the study: The origin of the acute and convalescent COVID-19 samples was the United States, Italy and Spain. T cells, B-cell-depleted T cells, or PBMCs supplied cDNA or gDNA.

In the original analysis: For nucleated cells, counts were estimated from reference gene primer amplification. The assay was immunoSEQ multiplex PCR, and TCRdb's table has in-frame clones only and misses some. The V and J calls and clone size were taken over from that table, and D and trimming were inferred from the DNA. The sample includes 65,000 to 90,000 clones, roughly nine tenths of them seen just once. CDR3 length: 14 residues. V was clipped by 5 bases and J by 3 bases, with 11 bases between them. The V gene's germline CDR1 is MDHEN and CDR2 SYDVKM. Sequencing was performed on peripheral blood. The chain has TRBV28 and TRBJ1-5; D unresolved. This TCR came from a man aged 45 to 65 with acute or convalescent COVID-19. The DNA for the CDR3 is TGTGCCAGCAGTAAGTACAGTTTCAATCAGCCCCAGCATTTT. It encodes CASSKYSFNQPQHF.